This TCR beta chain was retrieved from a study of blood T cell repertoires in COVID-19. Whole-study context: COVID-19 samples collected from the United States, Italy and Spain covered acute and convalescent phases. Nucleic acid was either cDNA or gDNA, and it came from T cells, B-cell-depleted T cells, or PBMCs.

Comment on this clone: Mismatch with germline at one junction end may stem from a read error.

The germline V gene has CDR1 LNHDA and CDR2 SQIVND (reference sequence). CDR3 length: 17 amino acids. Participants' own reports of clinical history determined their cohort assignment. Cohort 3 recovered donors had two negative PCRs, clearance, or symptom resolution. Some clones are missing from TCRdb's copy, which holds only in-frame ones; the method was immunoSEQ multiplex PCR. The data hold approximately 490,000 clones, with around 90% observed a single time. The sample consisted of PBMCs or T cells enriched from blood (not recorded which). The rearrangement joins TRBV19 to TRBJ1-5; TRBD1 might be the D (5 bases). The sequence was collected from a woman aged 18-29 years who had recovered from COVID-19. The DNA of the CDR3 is TGTGCCAGTAGACAAAGGGGCAACAAGGAAGGGAAAGCAGCCCCTAACTTT. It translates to CASRQRGNKEGKAAPNF.